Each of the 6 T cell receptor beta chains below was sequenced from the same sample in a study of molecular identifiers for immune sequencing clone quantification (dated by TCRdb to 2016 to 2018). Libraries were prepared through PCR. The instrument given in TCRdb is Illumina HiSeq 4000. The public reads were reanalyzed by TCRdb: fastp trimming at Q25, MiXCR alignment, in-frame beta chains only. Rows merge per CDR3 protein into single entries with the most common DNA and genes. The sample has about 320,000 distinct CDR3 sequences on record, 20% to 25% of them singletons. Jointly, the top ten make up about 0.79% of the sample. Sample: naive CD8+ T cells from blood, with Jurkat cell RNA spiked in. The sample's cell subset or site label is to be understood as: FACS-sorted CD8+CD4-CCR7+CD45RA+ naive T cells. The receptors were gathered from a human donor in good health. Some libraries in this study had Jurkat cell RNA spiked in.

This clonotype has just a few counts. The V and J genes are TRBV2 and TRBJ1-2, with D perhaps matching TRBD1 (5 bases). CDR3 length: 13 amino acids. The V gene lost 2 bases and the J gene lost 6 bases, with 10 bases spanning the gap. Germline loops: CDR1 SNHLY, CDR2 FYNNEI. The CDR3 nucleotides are TGTGCCAGCAGTGAATATGAAGGGGATGGCTACACCTTC. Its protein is CASSEYEGDGYTF.

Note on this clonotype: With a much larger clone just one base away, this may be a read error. The CDR3 sequence: CASSQAHSRAPYEQYF. CDR3 bases: TGTGCCAGCAGCCAGGCCCATAGCAGGGCTCCCTACGAGCAGTACTTC. The chain couples TRBV7-9 to TRBJ2-7; D is perhaps TRBD1 (5 bases). Germline V gene lookup returns CDR1 SEHNR and CDR2 FQNEAQ (reference sequence). V lost 5 bases and J 2 bases, leaving 19 bases between the germline ends. This CDR3 spans 16 amino acids.

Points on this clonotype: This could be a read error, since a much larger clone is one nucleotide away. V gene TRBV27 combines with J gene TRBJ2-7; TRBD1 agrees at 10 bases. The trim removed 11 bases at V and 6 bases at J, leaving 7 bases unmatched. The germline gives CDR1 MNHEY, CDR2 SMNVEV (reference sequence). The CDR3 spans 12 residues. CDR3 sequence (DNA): TGTGCCGGTGGACAGGGGGGACGCGAGCAGTACTTC. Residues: CAGGQGGREQYF.

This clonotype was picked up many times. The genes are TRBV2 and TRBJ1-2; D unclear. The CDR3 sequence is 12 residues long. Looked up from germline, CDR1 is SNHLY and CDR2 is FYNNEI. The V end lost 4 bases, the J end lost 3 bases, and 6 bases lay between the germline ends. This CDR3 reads CASSGVDYGYTF. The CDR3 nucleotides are TGTGCCAGCAGTGGAGTAGACTATGGCTACACCTTC.

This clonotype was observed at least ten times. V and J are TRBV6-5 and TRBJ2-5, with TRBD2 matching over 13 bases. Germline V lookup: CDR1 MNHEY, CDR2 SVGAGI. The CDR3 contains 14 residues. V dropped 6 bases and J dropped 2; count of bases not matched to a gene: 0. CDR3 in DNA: TGTGCCAGCAGACTAGCGGGAGGGCAAGAGACCCAGTACTTC. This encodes CASRLAGGQETQYF.

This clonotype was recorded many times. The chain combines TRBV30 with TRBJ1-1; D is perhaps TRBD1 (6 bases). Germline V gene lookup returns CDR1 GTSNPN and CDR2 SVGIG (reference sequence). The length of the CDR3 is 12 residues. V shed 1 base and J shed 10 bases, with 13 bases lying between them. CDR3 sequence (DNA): TGTGCCTGGAGTGATTGGGGGCCTGGAGCTTTCTTT. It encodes CAWSDWGPGAFF.